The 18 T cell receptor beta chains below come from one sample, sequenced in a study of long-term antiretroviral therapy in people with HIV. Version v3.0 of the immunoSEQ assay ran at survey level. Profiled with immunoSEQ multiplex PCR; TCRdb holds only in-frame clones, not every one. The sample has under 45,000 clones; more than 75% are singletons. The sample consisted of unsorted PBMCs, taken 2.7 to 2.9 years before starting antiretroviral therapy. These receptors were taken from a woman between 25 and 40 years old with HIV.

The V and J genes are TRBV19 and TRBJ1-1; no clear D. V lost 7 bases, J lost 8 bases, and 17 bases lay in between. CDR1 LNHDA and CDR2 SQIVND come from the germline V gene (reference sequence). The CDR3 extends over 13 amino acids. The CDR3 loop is CASMTPGRQEAFF. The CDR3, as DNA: TGTGCCAGTATGACGCCGGGGAGGCAAGAAGCTTTCTTT. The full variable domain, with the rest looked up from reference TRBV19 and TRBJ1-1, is DGGITQSPKYLFRKEGQNVTLSCEQNLNHDAMYWYRQDPGQGLRLIYYSQIVNDFQKGDIAEGYSVSREKKESFPLTVTSAQKNPTAFYLCASMTPGRQEAFFGQGTRLTVV.

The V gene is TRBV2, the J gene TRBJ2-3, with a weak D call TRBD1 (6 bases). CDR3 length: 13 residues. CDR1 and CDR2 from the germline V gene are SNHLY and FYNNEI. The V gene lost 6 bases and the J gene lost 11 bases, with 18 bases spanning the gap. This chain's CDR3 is CASSKETGRGQYF. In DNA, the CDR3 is TGTGCCAGCAGCAAGGAGACAGGACGGGGGCAGTATTTT.

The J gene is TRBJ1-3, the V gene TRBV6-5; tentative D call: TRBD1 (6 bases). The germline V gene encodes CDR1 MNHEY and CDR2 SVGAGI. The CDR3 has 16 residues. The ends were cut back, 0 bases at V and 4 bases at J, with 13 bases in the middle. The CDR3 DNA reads TGTGCCAGCAGTTACTCCATGGCGGGGGCGGGAAACACCATATATTTT. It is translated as CASSYSMAGAGNTIYF.

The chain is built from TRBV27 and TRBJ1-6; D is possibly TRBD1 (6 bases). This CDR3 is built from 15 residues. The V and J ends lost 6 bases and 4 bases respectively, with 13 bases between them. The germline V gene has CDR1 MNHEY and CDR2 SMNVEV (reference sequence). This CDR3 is CASRSGQIYNSPLHF. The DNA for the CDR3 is TGTGCCAGCAGGTCCGGACAGATTTATAATTCACCCCTCCACTTT.

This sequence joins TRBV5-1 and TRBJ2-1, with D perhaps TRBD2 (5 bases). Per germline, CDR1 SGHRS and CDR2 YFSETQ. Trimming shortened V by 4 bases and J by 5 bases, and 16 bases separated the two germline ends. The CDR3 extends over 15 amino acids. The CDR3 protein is CASSVVPETNNEQFF. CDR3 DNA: TGCGCCAGCAGCGTCGTGCCAGAGACTAACAATGAGCAGTTCTTC.

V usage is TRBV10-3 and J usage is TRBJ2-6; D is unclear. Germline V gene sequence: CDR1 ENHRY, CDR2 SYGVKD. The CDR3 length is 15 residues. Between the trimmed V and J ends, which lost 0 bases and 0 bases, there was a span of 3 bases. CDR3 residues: CAISESISGANVLTF. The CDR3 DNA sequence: TGTGCCATCAGTGAGTCGATCTCTGGGGCCAACGTCCTGACTTTC.

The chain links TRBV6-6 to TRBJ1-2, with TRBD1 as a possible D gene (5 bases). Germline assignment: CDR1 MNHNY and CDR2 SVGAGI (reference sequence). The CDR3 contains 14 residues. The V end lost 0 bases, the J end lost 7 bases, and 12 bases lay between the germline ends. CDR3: CASSYSGDRGGYTF. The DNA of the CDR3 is TGTGCCAGCAGTTACTCGGGTGACAGAGGTGGCTACACCTTC.

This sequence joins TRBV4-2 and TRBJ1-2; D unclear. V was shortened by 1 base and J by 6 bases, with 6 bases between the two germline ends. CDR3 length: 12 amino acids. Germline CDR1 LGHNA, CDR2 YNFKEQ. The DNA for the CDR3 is TGTGCCAGCAGCCAAGGGATCGATGGCTACACCTTC. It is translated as CASSQGIDGYTF.

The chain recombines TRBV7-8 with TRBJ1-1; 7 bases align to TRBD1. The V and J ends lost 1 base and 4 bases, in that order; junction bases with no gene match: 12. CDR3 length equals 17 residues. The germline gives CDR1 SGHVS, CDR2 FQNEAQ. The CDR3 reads CASSLDGGGQLGTEAFF. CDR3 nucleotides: TGTGCCAGCAGCTTAGACGGGGGGGGACAGTTAGGCACTGAAGCTTTCTTT.

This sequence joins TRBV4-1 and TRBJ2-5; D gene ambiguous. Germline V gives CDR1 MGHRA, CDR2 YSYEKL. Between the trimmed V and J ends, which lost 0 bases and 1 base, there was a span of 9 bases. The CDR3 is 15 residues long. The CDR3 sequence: CASSQDQVGQETQYF. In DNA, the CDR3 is TGCGCCAGCAGCCAAGATCAGGTTGGCCAAGAGACCCAGTACTTC.

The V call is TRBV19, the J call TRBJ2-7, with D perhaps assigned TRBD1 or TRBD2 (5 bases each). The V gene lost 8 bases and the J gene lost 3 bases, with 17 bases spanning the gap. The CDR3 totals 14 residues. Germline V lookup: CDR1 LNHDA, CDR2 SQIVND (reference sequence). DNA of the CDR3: TGTGCCAGTGATGCAGGGACGGGACGCTACGAGCAGTACTTC. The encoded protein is CASDAGTGRYEQYF.

The CDR3 coding sequence is TGTGCCAGTAAAGCCCCCGACCGATTCTATGGCTACACCTTC. It translates to CASKAPDRFYGYTF. V usage is TRBV19 and J usage is TRBJ1-2; D is ambiguous. The CDR3 length is 14 residues. V gave up 7 bases and J gave up 4 bases, with 16 bases separating them. Germline-derived CDR1 and CDR2 are LNHDA and SQIVND (reference sequence).

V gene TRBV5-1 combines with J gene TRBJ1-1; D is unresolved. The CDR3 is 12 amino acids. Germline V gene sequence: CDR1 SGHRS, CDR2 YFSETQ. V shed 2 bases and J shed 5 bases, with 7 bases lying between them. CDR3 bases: TGCGCCAGCAGCTTTACCGGGACTGAAGCTTTCTTT. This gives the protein CASSFTGTEAFF. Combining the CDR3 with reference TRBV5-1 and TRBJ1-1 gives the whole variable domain KAGVTQTPRYLIKTRGQQVTLSCSPISGHRSVSWYQQTPGQGLQFLFEYFSETQRNKGNFPGRFSGRQFSNSRSEMNVSTLELGDSALYLCASSFTGTEAFFGQGTRLTVV.

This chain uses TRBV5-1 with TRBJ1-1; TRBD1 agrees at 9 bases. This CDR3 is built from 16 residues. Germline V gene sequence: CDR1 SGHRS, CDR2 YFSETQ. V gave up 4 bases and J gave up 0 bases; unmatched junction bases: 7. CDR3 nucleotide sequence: TGCGCCAGCAGCGGGGGGGACAGGGTTATGAACACTGAAGCTTTCTTT. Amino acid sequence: CASSGGDRVMNTEAFF. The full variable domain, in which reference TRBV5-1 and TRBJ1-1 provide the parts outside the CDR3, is KAGVTQTPRYLIKTRGQQVTLSCSPISGHRSVSWYQQTPGQGLQFLFEYFSETQRNKGNFPGRFSGRQFSNSRSEMNVSTLELGDSALYLCASSGGDRVMNTEAFFGQGTRLTVV.

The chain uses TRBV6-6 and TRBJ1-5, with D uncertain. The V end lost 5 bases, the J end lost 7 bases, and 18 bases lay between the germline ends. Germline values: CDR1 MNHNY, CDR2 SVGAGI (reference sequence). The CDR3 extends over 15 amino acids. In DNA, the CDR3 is TGTGCCAGCAGTAGTATGACCAACCCTAGACAGCCCCAGCATTTT. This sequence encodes CASSSMTNPRQPQHF.

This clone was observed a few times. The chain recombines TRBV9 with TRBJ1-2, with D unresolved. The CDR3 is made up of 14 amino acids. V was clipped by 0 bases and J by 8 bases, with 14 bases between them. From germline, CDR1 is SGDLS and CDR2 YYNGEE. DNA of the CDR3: TGTGCCAGCAGCGTAGAGGATCGGCTAGGCGGCTACACCTTC. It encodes CASSVEDRLGGYTF.

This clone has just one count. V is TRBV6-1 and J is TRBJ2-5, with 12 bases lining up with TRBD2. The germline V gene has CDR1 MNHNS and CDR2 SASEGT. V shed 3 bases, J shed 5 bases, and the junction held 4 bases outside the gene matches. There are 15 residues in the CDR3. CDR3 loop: CASSETSGGGETQYF. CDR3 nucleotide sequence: TGTGCCAGCAGTGAGACTAGCGGGGGTGGGGAGACCCAGTACTTC.

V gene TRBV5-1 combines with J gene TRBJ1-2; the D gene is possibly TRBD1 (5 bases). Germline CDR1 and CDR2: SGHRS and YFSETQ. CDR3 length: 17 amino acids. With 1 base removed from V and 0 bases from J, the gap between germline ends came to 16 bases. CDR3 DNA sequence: TGCGCCAGCAGCTTGCAGGGTTCGTCAAGAGCTAACTATGGCTACACCTTC. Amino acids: CASSLQGSSRANYGYTF.